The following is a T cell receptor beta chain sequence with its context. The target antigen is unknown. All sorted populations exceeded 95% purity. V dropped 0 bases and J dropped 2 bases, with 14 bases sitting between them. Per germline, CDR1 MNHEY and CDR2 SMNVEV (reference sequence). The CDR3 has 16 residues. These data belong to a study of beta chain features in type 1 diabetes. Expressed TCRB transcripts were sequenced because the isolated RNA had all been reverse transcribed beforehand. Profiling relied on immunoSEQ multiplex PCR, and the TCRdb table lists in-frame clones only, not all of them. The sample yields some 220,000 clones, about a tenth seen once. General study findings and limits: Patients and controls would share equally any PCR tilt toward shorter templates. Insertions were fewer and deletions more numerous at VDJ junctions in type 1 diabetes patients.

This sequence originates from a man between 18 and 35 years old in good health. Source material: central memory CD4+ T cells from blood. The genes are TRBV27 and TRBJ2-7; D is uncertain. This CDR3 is CASSLSYFGTTYEQYF. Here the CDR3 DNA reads TGTGCCAGCAGTTTATCTTATTTCGGAACTACCTACGAGCAGTACTTC.